This T cell receptor (beta chain) originates from a study of T cells expressing NK-cell markers. Study as a whole: According to the study, TCR beta repertoires originated from sorted CD3+CD56+NKG2C+, CD3+CD56+NKG2C- and CD3+CD56-NKG2C+ T cells.

TCRdb reanalyzed the 5' RACE reads and collapses them to one entry per CDR3 protein, without DNA. The table for this sample gives about 180,000 distinct CDR3 sequences. Study findings and constraints: Of the CD8+ T cells in about 6 donors, roughly 1.0-7.5% belonged to dominant NKG2C+ clonotypes.

Worth noting for this clonotype: The target antigen is unknown.

In germline, CDR1 is SGHDT, CDR2 YYEEEE. The CDR3 consists of 14 residues. The sequencing sample was made of blood T cells: a sorted CD56 or NKG2C T cell subset, CD4+ or CD8+ T cells, or bulk PBMC T cells (not recorded which). The TCR comes from a man between 18 and 69 years old in good health. The chain uses TRBV5-6 and TRBJ1-1. The CDR3 is CASTEGSFYTEAFF.